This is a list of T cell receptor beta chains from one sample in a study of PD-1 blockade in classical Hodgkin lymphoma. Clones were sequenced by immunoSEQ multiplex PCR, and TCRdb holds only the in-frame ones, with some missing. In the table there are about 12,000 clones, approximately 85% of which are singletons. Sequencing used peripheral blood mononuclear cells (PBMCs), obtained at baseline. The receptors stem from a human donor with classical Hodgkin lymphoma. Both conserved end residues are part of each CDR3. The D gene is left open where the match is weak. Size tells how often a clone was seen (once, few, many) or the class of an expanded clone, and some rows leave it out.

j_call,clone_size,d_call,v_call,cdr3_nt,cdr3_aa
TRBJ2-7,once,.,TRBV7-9,TGTGCCAGCAGCAGCGGGCCGAGCTCCTACGAGCAGTACTTC,CASSSGPSSYEQYF
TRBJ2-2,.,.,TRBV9,TGTGCCAGCAGCCCAGGCAAAACCACCGGGGAGCTGTTTTTT,CASSPGKTTGELFF
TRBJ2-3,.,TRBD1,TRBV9,TGTGCCAGCAGCGTTATGACAGGGGTTGACACAGATACGCAGTATTTT,CASSVMTGVDTDTQYF
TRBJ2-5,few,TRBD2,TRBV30,TGTGCCTGGATGGCCGTAGCGGGACAAGAGACCCAGTACTTC,CAWMAVAGQETQYF
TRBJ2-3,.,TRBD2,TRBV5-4,TGTGCCAGCAGCTCGGGACTAGTTGGCACAGATACGCAGTATTTT,CASSSGLVGTDTQYF
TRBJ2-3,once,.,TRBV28,TGTGCCATAGAATCCGGACTCCGCACAGATACGCAGTATTTT,CAIESGLRTDTQYF
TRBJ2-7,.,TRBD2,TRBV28,TGTGCCAGCAGTTTAAGTTCGCGGGGGGGAGTCTACGAGCAGTACTTC,CASSLSSRGGVYEQYF
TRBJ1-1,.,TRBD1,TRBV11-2,TGTGCCAGCAGCACTCGGACAGGGGGGAACACTGAAGCTTTCTTT,CASSTRTGGNTEAFF
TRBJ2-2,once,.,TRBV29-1,TGCAGCGCCCTTATAATAGCGGAGAACACCGGGGAGCTGTTTTTT,CSALIIAENTGELFF
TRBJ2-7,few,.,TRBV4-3,TGCGCCAGCAGCCAGTTCGGCCCGCCTTTGGGAGGAGAGCAGTACTTC,CASSQFGPPLGGEQYF
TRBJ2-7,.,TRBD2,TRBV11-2,TGTGCCAGCAGCTTAGATTTCCGGGAGGGCTACTACGAGCAGTACTTC,CASSLDFREGYYEQYF
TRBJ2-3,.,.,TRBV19,TGTGCCAGTAGTATTGGACCATTACAAGATACGCAGTATTTT,CASSIGPLQDTQYF
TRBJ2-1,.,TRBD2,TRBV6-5,TGTGCCAGCAGTTATGAGCGGGAGGTGAACAATGAGCAGTTCTTC,CASSYEREVNNEQFF
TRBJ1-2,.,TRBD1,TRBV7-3,TGTGCCAGCAGCCGAACAGGGGGCGAAAACTATGGCTACACCTTC,CASSRTGGENYGYTF
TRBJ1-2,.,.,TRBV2,TGTGCCAGCAGGGCCGCTCGGGCAGGACATGGCTACACCTTC,CASRAARAGHGYTF
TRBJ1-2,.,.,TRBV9,TGTGCCAGCAGCGTAGCTTCCAGCGAGCCCTATGGCTACACCTTC,CASSVASSEPYGYTF
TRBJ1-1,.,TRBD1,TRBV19,TGTGCCAGTAGTATCGGGACAGGGGGCACTGAAGCTTTCTTT,CASSIGTGGTEAFF
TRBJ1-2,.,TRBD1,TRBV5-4,TGTGCCAGCAGCTCAACGGGACAGGGAAGAGATGGCTACACCTTC,CASSSTGQGRDGYTF
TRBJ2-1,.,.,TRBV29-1,TGCAGCGTTGAAGACAATGAGCAGTTCTTC,CSVEDNEQFF
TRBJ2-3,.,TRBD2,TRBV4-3,TGCGCCAGCAGCCAAGGGACGATCGGGGGGGCGGCAGATACGCAGTATTTT,CASSQGTIGGAADTQYF
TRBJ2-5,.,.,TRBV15,TGTGCCACCAGCAGAGACTCTGAGGGGCTCCAAGAGACCCAGTACTTC,CATSRDSEGLQETQYF
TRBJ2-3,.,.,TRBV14,TGTGCCAGCAGCCAAGCTGGATTTAGCACAGATACGCAGTATTTT,CASSQAGFSTDTQYF
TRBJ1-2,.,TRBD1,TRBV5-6,TGTGCCAGCAGCTTGGATCAGGGGGCGGACGGCTACACCTTC,CASSLDQGADGYTF
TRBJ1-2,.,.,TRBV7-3,TGTGCCAGCAGCTTAACGGGTAACGGGGGCTACACCTTC,CASSLTGNGGYTF
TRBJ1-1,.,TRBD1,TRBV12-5,TGTGCTAGTGGTAACCGGACAGGACCGGATGAAGCTTTCTTT,CASGNRTGPDEAFF
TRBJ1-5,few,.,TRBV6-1,TGTGCCAGCAGTGAAGGGGAGAACTTCAATCAGCCCCAGCATTTT,CASSEGENFNQPQHF
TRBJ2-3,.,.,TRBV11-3,TGTGCCAGCAGCTTAGCTGGGGCAGATACGCAGTATTTT,CASSLAGADTQYF
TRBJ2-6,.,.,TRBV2,TGTGCCAGCAGTGTAAAACTAGGAACTGGGGCCAACGTCCTGACTTTC,CASSVKLGTGANVLTF
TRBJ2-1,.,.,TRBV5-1,TGCGCCAGCAGCTTGTCTACAAACACAGGGCTCCTTCCCGGGCACAATGAGCAGTTCTTC,CASSLSTNTGLLPGHNEQFF
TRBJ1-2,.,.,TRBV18,TGTGCCAGCTCACTCTGGACAGAAGCTAACTATGGCTACACCTTC,CASSLWTEANYGYTF
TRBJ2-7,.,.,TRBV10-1,TGCGCCAGCAGTGAGGGAGCCTTAGGGGGGCCTCTCGAGCAGTACTTC,CASSEGALGGPLEQYF
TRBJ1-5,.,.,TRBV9,TGTGCCAGCAGCTCCGACGGCTATAGCAATCAGCCCCAGCATTTT,CASSSDGYSNQPQHF
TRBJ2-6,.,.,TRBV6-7,TGTGCCAGCAGTCGGGCAAGGCGTCAAAGTCGGGCCAACGTCCTGACTTTC,CASSRARRQSRANVLTF
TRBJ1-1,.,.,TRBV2,TGTGCCAGCGGACTTGACAGTGGGGCTTTCTTT,CASGLDSGAFF
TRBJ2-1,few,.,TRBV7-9,TGTGCCAGCAGCTTAGAAGGAGGGGGCCGTGAGCAGTTCTTC,CASSLEGGGREQFF
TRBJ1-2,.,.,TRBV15,TGTGCCACCAGCAGAGACAGGGTGGTGAACTATGGCTACACCTTC,CATSRDRVVNYGYTF
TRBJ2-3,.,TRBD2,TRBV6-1,TGTGCCAGCAGTGCCCTTGGGGGGGGCACAGATACGCAGTATTTT,CASSALGGGTDTQYF
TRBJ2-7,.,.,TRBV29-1,TGCAGCGTTGAAGACGGGCCAGGGCTGCCCTACGAGCAGTACTTC,CSVEDGPGLPYEQYF
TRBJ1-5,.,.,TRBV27,TGTGCCAGCCGACGGGGGCAGAGCAATCAGCCCCAGCATTTT,CASRRGQSNQPQHF
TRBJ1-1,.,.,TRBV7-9,TGTGCCAGCAGCCTGAACACTGAAGCTTTCTTT,CASSLNTEAFF
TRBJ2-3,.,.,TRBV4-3,TGCGCCAGCAGCCAAGGGCAGGGCGATACGCAGTATTTT,CASSQGQGDTQYF
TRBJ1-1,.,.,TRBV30,TGTGCCTGGAGTCGTGGGATGAACACTGAAGCTTTCTTT,CAWSRGMNTEAFF
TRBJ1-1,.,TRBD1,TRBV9,TGTGCCAGCAGTAGGACAGGGGGGAACACTGAAGCTTTCTTT,CASSRTGGNTEAFF
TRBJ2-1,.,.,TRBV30,TGTGCCTGGAGTATACAGCGGGAGCAGTTCTTC,CAWSIQREQFF